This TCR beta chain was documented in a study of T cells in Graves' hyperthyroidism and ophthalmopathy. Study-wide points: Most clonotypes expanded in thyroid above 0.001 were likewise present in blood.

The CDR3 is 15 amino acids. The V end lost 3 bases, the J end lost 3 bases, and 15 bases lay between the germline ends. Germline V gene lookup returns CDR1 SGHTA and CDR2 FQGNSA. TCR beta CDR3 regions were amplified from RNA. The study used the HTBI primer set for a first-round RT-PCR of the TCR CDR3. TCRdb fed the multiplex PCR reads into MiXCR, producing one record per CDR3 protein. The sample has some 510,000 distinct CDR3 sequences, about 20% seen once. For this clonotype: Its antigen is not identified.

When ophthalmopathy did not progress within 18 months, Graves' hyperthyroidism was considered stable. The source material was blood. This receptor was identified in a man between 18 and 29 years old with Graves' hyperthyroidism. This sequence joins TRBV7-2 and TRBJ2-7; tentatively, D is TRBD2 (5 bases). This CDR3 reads CASSFGNPSVYEQYF. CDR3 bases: TGTGCCAGCAGCTTCGGGAACCCTTCTGTCTACGAGCAGTACTTC.